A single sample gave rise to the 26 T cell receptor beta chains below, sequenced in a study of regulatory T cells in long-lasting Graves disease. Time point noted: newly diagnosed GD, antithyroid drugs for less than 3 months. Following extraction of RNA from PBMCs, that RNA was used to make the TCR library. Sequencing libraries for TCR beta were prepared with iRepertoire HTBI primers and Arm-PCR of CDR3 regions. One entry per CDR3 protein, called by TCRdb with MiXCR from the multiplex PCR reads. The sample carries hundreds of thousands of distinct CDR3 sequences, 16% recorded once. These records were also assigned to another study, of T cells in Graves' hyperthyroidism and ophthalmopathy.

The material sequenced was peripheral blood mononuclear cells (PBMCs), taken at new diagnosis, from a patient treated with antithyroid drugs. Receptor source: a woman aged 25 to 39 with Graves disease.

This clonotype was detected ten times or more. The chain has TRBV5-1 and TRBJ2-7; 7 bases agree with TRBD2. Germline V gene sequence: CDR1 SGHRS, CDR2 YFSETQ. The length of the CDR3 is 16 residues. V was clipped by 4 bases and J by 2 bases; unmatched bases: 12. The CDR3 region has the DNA TGCGCCAGCAGCCCGGGAGGACTAGGCGGGGCCTACGAGCAGTACTTC. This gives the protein CASSPGGLGGAYEQYF. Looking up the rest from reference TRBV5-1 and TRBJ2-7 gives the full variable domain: KAGVTQTPRYLIKTRGQQVTLSCSPISGHRSVSWYQQTPGQGLQFLFEYFSETQRNKGNFPGRFSGRQFSNSRSEMNVSTLELGDSALYLCASSPGGLGGAYEQYFGPGTRLTVT.

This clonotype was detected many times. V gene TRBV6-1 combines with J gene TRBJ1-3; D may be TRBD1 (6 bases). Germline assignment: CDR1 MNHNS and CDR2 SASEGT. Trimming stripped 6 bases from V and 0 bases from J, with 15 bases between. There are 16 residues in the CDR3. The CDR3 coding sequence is TGTGCCAGCAGGCCAGGGGTCACCTTCTCTGGAAACACCATATATTTT. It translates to CASRPGVTFSGNTIYF.

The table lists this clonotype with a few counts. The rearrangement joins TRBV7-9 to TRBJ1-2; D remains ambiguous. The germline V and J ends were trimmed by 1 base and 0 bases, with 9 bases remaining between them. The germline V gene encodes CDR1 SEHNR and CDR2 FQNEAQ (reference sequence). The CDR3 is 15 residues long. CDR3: CASSLVHRTNYGYTF. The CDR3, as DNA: TGTGCCAGCAGCTTAGTACACAGAACTAACTATGGCTACACCTTC.

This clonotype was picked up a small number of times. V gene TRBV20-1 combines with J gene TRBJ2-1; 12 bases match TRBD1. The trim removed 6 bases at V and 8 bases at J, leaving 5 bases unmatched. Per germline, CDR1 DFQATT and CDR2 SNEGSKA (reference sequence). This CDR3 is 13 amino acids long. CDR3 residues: CSATGTGGYEQFF. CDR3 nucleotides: TGCAGTGCAACAGGGACAGGGGGCTATGAGCAGTTCTTC.

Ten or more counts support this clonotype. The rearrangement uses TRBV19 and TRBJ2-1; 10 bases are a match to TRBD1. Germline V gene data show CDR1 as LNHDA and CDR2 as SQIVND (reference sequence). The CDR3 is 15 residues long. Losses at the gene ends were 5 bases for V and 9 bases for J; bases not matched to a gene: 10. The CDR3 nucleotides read TGTGCCAGTAGTCCAAGGGGGACAGGGGAAGGTGAGCAGTTCTTC. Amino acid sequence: CASSPRGTGEGEQFF.

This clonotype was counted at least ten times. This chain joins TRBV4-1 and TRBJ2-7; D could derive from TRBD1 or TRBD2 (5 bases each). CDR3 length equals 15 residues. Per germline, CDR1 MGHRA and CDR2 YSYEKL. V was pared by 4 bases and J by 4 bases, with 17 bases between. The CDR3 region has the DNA TGCGCCAGCAGCCGTACTGAGGGGCGCGGATACGAGCAGTACTTC. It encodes CASSRTEGRGYEQYF.

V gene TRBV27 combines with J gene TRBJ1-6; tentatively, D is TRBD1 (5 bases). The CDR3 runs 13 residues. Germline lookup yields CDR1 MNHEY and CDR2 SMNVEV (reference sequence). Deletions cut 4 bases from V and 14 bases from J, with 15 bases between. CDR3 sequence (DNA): TGTGCCAGCAGTTCCGGGTCCTCGGGGGCCCTCCACTTT. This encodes CASSSGSSGALHF.

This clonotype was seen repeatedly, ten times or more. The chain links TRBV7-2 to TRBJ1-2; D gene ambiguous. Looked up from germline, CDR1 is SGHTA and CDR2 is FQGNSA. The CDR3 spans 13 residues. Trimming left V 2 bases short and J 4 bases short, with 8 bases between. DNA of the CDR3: TGTGCCAGCAGCTTACAACAGAGCTATGGCTACACCTTC. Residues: CASSLQQSYGYTF.

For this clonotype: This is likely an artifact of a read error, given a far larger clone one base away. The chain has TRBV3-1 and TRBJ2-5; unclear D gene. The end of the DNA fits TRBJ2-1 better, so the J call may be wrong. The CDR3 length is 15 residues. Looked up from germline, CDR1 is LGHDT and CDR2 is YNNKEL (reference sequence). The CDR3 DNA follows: TGTGCCAGCAGCCAAGTACAGAGCTCTCACAATGAGCAGTTCTTC. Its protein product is CASSQVQSSHNEQFF.

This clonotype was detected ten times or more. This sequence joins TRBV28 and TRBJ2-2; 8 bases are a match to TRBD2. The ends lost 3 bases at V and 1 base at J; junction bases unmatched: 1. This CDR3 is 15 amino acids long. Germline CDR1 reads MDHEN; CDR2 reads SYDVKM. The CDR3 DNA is TGTGCCAGCAGTTTCCTAGCGGGGAACACCGGGGAGCTGTTTTTT. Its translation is CASSFLAGNTGELFF.

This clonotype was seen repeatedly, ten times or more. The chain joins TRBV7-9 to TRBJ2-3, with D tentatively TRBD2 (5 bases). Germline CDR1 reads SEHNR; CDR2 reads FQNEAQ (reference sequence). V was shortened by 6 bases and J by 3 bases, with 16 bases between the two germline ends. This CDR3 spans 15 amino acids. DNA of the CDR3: TGTGCCAGCAGACATGATATAGCGAGGACAGATACGCAGTATTTT. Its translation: CASRHDIARTDTQYF.

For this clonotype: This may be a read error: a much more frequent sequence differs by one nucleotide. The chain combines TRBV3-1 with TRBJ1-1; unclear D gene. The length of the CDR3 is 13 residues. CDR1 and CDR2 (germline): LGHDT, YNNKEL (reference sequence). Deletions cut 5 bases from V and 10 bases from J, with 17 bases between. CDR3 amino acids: CASSSRTGRGAFF. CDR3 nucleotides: TGTGCCAGCAGCTCCCGGACGGGTCGTGGAGCTTTCTTT.

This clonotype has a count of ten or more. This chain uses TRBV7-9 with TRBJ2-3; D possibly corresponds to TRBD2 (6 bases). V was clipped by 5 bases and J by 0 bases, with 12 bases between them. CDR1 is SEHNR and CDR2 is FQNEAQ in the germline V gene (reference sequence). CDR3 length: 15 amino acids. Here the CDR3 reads CASSPKRVSTDTQYF. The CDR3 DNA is TGTGCCAGCAGCCCCAAGCGGGTTAGCACAGATACGCAGTATTTT.

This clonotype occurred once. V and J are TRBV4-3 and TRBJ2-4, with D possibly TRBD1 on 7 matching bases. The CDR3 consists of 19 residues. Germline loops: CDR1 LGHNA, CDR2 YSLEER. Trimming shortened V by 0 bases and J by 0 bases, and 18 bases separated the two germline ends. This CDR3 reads CASSQEPWRDSLAKNIQYF. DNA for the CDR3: TGCGCCAGCAGCCAAGAACCCTGGCGGGACAGCCTAGCCAAAAACATTCAGTACTTC.

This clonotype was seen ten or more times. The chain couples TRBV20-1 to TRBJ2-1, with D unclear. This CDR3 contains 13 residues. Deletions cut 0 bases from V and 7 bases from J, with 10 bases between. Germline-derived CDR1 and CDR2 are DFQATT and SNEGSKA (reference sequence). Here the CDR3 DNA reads TGCAGTGCTAGAGATTTAGGGCGGAATGAGCAGTTCTTC. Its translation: CSARDLGRNEQFF.

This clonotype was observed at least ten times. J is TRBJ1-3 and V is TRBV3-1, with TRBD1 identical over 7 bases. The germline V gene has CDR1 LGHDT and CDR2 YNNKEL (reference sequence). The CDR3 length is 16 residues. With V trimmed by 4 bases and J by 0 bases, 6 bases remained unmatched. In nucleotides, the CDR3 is TGTGCCAGCAGCCTCATACAGGGGTCCTCTGGAAACACCATATATTTT. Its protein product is CASSLIQGSSGNTIYF.

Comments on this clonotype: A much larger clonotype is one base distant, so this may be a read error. The CDR3 DNA reads as TGTGCCAGCAGTTCATTATCACTAGAGGGAGGGCTCTACGAGCAGTACTTC. Encoded protein: CASSSLSLEGGLYEQYF. The chain couples TRBV28 to TRBJ2-7, with TRBD2 matching over 7 bases. Trimming took 4 bases from V and 3 from J; bases not matched to a gene: 15. This CDR3 is 17 amino acids long. Germline V gives CDR1 MDHEN, CDR2 SYDVKM. Complete variable domain (other parts from reference TRBV28 and TRBJ2-7): DVKVTQSSRYLVKRTGEKVFLECVQDMDHENMFWYRQDPGLGLRLIYFSYDVKMKEKGDIPEGYSVSREKKERFSLILESASTNQTSMYLCASSSLSLEGGLYEQYFGPGTRLTVT.

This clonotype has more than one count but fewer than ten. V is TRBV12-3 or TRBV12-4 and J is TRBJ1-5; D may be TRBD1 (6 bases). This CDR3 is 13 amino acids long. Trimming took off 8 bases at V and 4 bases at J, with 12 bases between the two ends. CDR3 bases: TGTGCCAGCGGTCGGGGGCGGAATCAGCCCCAGCATTTT. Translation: CASGRGRNQPQHF.

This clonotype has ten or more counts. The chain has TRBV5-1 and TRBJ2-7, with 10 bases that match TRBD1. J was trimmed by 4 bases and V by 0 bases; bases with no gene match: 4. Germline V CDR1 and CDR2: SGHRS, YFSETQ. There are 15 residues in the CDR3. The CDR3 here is CASSLDPGQGYEQYF. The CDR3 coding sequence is TGCGCCAGCAGCTTGGACCCGGGACAGGGGTACGAGCAGTACTTC.

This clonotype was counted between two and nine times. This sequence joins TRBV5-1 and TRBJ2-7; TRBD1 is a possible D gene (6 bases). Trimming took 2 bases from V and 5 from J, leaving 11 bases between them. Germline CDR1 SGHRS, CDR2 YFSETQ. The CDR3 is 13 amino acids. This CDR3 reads CASSFNREDEQYF. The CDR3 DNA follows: TGCGCCAGCAGCTTTAACAGGGAAGACGAGCAGTACTTC.

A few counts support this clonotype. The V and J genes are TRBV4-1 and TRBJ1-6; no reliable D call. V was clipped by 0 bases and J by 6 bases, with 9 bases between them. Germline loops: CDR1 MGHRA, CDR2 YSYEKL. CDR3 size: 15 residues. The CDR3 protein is CASSQDRLGNSPLHF. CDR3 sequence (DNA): TGCGCCAGCAGCCAAGACCGGCTCGGTAATTCACCCCTCCACTTT.

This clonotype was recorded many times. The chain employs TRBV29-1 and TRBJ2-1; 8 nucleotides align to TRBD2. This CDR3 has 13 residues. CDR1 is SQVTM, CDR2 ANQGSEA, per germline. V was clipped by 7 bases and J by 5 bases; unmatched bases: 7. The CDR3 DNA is TGCAGCGGATGGCGGGGGGCCCACAATGAGCAGTTCTTC. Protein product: CSGWRGAHNEQFF.

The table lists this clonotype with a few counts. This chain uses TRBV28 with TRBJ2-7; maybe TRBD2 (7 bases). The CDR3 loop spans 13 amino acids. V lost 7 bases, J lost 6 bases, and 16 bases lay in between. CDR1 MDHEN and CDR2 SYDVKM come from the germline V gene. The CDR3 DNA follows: TGTGCCAGCACCCTGGGAGGGGGGGCCGAGCAGTACTTC. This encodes CASTLGGGAEQYF.

The CDR3 protein is CSATIGGLAEWYQETQYF. In nucleotides, the CDR3 is TGCAGTGCTACGATTGGGGGACTAGCGGAATGGTACCAAGAGACCCAGTACTTC. V and J are TRBV20-1 and TRBJ2-5; 11 bases match TRBD2. CDR1 and CDR2 from the germline V gene are DFQATT and SNEGSKA (reference sequence). The CDR3 runs to 18 residues. The ends lost 4 bases at V and 0 bases at J; junction bases unmatched: 13.

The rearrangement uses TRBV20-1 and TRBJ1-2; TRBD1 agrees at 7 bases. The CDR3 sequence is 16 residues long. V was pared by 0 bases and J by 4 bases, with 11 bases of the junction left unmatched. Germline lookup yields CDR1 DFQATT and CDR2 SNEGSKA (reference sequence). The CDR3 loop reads CSARDRAGGPPYGYTF. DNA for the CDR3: TGCAGTGCTAGAGATCGGGCAGGGGGTCCCCCCTATGGCTACACCTTC.

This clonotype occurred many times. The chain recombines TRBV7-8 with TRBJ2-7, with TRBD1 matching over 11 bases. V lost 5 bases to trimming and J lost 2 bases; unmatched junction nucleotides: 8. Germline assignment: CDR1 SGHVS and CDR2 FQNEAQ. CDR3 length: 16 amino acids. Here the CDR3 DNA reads TGTGCCAGCAGCCTCAGGGACAGGGGGGGTGCCTACGAGCAGTACTTC. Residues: CASSLRDRGGAYEQYF.